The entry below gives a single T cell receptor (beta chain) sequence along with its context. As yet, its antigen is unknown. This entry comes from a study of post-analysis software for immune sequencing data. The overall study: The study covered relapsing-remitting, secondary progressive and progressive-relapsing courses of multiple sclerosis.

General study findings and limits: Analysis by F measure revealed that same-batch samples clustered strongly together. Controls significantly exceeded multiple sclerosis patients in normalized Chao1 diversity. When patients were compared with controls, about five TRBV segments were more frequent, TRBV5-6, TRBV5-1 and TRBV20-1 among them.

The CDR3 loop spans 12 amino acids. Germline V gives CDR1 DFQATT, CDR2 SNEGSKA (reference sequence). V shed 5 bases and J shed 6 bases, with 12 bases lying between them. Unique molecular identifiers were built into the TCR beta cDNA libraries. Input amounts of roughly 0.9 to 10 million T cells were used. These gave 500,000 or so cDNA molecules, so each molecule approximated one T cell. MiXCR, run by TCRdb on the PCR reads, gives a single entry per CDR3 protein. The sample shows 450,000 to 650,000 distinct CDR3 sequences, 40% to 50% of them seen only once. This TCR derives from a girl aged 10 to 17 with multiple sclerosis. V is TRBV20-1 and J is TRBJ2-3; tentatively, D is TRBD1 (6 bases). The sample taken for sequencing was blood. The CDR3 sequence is CSAFRGADTQYF. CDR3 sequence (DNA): TGCAGTGCTTTCAGGGGTGCGGATACGCAGTATTTT.